This TCR beta chain was retrieved from a study of T cell responses to AZD1222 COVID-19 vaccine. General study points: Within unmutated variant regions lay the reported targets of nearly half of spike-specific TCRs. Increased Spike-specific TCR breadth and depth were observed after two AZD1222 doses. Most donors were white British, females outnumbered males, and clonal diversity was possibly underestimated. Sampled repertoires all dated from after the peak T cell response.

Produced via immunoSEQ multiplex PCR; TCRdb's table is partial and in-frame only. The table records about 50,000 clones, more than 70% of them present only once. A remark on this clone: Antigen unknown.

The CDR3 is made up of 14 amino acids. The ends were cut back, 7 bases at V and 0 bases at J, with 10 bases in the middle. Germline assignment: CDR1 GTSNPN and CDR2 SVGIG (reference sequence). The J gene is TRBJ1-6, the V gene TRBV30; D uncertain. The specimen comprised peripheral blood, sampled on day 0 of MenACWY control vaccination. This TCR was sampled from an adult in good health. CDR3 protein: CASGTSSYNSPLHF. The CDR3, as DNA: TGTGCCTCCGGCACGAGCTCCTATAATTCACCCCTCCACTTT. Supplemented by reference TRBV30 and TRBJ1-6, the full variable domain reads SQTIHQWPATLVQPVGSPLSLECTVEGTSNPNLYWYRQAAGRGLQLLFYSVGIGQISSEVPQNLSASRPQDRQFILSSKKLLLSDSGFYLCASGTSSYNSPLHFGNGTRLTVT.